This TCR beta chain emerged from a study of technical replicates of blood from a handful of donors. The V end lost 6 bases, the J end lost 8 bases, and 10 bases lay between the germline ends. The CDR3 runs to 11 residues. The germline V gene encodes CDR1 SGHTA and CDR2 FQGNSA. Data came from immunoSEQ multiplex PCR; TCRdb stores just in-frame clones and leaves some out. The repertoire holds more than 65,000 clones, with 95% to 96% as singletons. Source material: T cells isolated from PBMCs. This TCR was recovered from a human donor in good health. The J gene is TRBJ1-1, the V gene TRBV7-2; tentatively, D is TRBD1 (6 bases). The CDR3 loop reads CASSFGTEAFF. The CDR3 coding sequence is TGTGCCAGCAGTTTCGGGACAGAAGCTTTCTTT.